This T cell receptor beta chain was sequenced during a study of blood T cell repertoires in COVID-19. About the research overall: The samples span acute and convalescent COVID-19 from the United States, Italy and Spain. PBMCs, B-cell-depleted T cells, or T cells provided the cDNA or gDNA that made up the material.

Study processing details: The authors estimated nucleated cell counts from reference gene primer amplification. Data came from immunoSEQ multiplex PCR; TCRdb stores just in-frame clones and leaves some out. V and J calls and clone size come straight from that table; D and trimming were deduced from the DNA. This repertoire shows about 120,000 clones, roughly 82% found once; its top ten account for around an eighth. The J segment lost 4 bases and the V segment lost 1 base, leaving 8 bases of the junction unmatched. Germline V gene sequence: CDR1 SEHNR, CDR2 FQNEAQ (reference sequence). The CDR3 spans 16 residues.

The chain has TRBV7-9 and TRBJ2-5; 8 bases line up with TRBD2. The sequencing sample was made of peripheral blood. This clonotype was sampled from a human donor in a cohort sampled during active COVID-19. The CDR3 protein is CASSLGTGGQGETQYF. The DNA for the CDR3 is TGTGCCAGCAGCTTAGGGACGGGGGGGCAAGGAGAGACCCAGTACTTC.